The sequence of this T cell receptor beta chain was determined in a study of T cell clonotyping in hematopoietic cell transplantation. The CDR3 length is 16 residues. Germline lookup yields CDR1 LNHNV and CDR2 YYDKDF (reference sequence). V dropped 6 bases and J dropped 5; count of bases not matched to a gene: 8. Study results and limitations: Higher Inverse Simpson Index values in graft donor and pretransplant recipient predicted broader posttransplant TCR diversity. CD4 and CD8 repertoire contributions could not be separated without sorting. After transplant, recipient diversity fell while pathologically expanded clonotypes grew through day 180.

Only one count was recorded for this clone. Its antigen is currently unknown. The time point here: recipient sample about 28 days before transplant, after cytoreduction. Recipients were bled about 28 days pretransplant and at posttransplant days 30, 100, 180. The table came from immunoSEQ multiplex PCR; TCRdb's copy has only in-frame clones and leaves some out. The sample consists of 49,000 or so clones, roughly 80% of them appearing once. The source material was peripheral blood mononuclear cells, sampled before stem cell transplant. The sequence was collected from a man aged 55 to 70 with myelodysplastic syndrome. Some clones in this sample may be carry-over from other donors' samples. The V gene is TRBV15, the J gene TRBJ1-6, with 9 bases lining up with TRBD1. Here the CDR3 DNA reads TGTGCCACCAGAAACAGGGGGCTGATCAATAATTCACCCCTCCACTTT. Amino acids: CATRNRGLINNSPLHF.